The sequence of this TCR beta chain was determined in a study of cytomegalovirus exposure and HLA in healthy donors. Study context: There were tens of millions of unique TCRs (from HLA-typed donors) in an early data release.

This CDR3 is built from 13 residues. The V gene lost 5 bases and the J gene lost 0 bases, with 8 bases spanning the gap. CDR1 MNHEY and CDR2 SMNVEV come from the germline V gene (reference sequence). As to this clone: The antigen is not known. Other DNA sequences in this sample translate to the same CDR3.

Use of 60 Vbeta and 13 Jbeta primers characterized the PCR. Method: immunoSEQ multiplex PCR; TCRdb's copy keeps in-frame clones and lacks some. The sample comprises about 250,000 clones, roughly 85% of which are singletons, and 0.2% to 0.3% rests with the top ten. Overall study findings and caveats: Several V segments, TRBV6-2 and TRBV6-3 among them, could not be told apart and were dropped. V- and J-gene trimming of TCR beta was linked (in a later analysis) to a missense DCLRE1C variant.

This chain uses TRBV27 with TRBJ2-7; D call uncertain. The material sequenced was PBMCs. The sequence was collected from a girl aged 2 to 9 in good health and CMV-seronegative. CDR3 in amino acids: CASSLAVSYEQYF. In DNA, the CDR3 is TGTGCCAGCAGTCTGGCCGTCTCCTACGAGCAGTACTTC.